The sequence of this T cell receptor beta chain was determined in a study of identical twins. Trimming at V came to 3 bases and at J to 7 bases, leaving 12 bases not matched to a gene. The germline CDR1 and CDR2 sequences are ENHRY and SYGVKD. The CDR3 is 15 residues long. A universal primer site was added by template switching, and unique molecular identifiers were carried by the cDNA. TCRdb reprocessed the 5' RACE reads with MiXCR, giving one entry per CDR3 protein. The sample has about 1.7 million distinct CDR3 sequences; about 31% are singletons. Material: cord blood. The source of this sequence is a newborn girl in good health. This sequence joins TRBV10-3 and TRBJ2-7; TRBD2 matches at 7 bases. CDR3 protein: CAISDSSGRSNEQYF. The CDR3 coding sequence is TGTGCCATCAGTGATTCTAGCGGTAGGTCCAATGAGCAGTACTTC.